The present T cell receptor (beta chain) was sequenced within a study of cytomegalovirus exposure and HLA in healthy donors. With 60 Vbeta and 13 Jbeta primers, the PCR was carried out. Assay used: immunoSEQ multiplex PCR; TCRdb lists only in-frame clones, some missing. The sample comprises roughly 200,000 clones, around three quarters of which are singletons, and approximately 2% rests with the top ten. The sequence was collected from a man younger than 40 in good health and CMV-seronegative. Sequencing input: PBMCs.

In nucleotides, the CDR3 is TGTGCCAGCAGTTTAGAGGGGGCTGGAAACATTCAGTACTTC. This translates into CASSLEGAGNIQYF. The chain carries TRBV27 and TRBJ2-4, with TRBD1 identical over 7 bases. The CDR3 consists of 14 residues. The germline gives CDR1 MNHEY, CDR2 SMNVEV (reference sequence). J gave up 6 bases and V 2 bases, and 4 bases lay outside the gene matches.